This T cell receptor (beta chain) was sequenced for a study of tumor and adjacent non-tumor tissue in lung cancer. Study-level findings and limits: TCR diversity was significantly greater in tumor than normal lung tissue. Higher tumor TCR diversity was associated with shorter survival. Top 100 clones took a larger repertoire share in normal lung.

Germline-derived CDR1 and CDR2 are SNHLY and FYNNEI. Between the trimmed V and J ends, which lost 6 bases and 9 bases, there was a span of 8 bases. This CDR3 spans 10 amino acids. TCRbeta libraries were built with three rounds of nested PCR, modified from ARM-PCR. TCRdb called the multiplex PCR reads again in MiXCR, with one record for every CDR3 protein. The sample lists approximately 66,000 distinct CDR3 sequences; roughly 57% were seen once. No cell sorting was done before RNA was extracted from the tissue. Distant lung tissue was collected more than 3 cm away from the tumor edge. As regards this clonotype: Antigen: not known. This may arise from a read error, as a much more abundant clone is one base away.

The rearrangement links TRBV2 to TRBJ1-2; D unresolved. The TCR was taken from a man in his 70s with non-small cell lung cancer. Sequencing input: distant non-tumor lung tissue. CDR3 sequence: CASREERYTF. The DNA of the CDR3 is TGTGCCAGCAGGGAGGAGCGCTACACCTTC.